The rows below give T cell receptor beta chains drawn from one sample of a study of T cell responses to AZD1222 COVID-19 vaccine. This table comes from immunoSEQ multiplex PCR, and its TCRdb copy is limited to in-frame clones, with some not included. The data contain 150,000 to 200,000 clones, less than 95% of them singletons. The input for sequencing was peripheral blood, taken on day 0 of AZD1222 vaccination. The source is an adult in good health. Both conserved end residues are part of each CDR3. The D gene is left open where the match is weak. Some rows mark clone size as missing; the rest say once, few, many or name a class of expanded clone.

v_call	clone_size	cdr3_length	j_call	d_call	cdr3_nt	cdr3_aa
TRBV20-1	.	11	TRBJ2-5	.	TGCAGTGCTAGACAGAGAGAGACCCAGTACTTC	CSARQRETQYF
TRBV29-1	.	13	TRBJ1-4	.	TGCAGCGTTGTCCAGGGGCCCAATGAAAAACTGTTTTTT	CSVVQGPNEKLFF
TRBV27	.	18	TRBJ2-1	.	TGTGCCAGCAGCCACGGGAAGGGCGGGCAAAGCTCCTACAATGAGCAGTTCTTC	CASSHGKGGQSSYNEQFF
TRBV5-4	.	15	TRBJ2-5	TRBD2	TGTGCCAGCAGCTTGATGAGGGAGGGCCGCAAGACCCAGTACTTC	CASSLMREGRKTQYF
TRBV19	.	12	TRBJ2-3	.	TGTGCCAGTAGTCACAACACAGATACGCAGTATTTT	CASSHNTDTQYF
TRBV6-2/TRBV6-3	.	17	TRBJ2-2	TRBD2	TGTGCCAGCAGCCTCCTAGCGGGAGGGCCGCAGACCGGGGAGCTGTTTTTT	CASSLLAGGPQTGELFF
TRBV6-5	once	14	TRBJ2-2	TRBD2	TGTGCCAGCACGGCGGGAGCGTACACCGGGGAGCTGTTTTTT	CASTAGAYTGELFF
TRBV27	.	16	TRBJ2-3	TRBD2	TGTGCCAGCCGCGGATTAGGAAGCGGGAGGGCAGATACGCAGTATTTT	CASRGLGSGRADTQYF
TRBV3-1/TRBV3-2	.	13	TRBJ1-1	.	TGTGCCAGCAGCCAATTGATCCGGAGAGAAGCTTTCTTT	CASSQLIRREAFF
TRBV19	.	15	TRBJ2-2	.	TGTGCCAGTAGTATATCCGCAGGGTGGACCGGGGAGCTGTTTTTT	CASSISAGWTGELFF
TRBV28	.	14	TRBJ2-1	.	TGTGCCAGCAGTTTGTTCCGCTCCTACAATGAGCAGTTCTTC	CASSLFRSYNEQFF
TRBV28	.	12	TRBJ2-7	TRBD2	TGTGCCAGCGAGCGGGAAGGCTACGAGCAGTACTTC	CASEREGYEQYF
TRBV5-4	.	16	TRBJ2-2	TRBD1	TGTGCCAGCAGCCCACCGACAGGGGTACTCACCGGGGAGCTGTTTTTT	CASSPPTGVLTGELFF
TRBV29-1	.	11	TRBJ1-3	.	TGCAGCGTTGTAGGAGTCAACACCATATATTTT	CSVVGVNTIYF
TRBV29-1	.	12	TRBJ1-1	.	TGCAGCTTTATGGATGGGGTCACTGAAGCTTTCTTT	CSFMDGVTEAFF
TRBV5-4	.	13	TRBJ1-1	.	TGTGCCAGCAGTCCCGCCGGACAGACTGAAGCTTTCTTT	CASSPAGQTEAFF
TRBV6-5	.	12	TRBJ2-5	.	TGTGCCAGCGCCTCACAGCAAGAGACCCAGTACTTC	CASASQQETQYF
TRBV7-9	.	16	TRBJ2-7	.	TGTGCCAGCAGCCCCCTGGGGGGTGCGGAAGATTTCGAGCAGTACTTC	CASSPLGGAEDFEQYF
TRBV3-1/TRBV3-2	.	15	TRBJ1-5	.	TGTGCCAGCAGCCAAGTTCCCAATAGCAATCAGCCCCAGCATTTT	CASSQVPNSNQPQHF
TRBV30	.	14	TRBJ2-3	.	TGTGCCTGGAGTGTTAGTGGAAACACAGATACGCAGTATTTT	CAWSVSGNTDTQYF
TRBV7-9	.	15	TRBJ1-5	.	TGTGCCAGCAGCTTGGCAGGGGACGGTTTGGGGCCCCAGCATTTT	CASSLAGDGLGPQHF
TRBV19	.	17	TRBJ1-6	.	TGTGCCAGTAGTTTTATCCTCCAGGGAAGGGGGAATTCACCCCTCCACTTT	CASSFILQGRGNSPLHF
TRBV11-2	.	11	TRBJ2-3	.	TGTGCCAGCAGGTACACAGATACGCAGTATTTT	CASRYTDTQYF
TRBV15	.	14	TRBJ1-5	.	TGTGCCACCAGCACCATAGAGGGGATTCAGCCCCAGCATTTT	CATSTIEGIQPQHF
TRBV30	.	14	TRBJ2-7	.	TGTGCCTGGAAAACTAGCCGGGACCACTACGAGCAGTACTTC	CAWKTSRDHYEQYF
TRBV28	.	15	TRBJ2-5	.	TGTGCCAGCAGTCCCGCGAAAAGCGGCCAAGAGACCCAGTACTTC	CASSPAKSGQETQYF
TRBV6-5	.	11	TRBJ1-4	.	TGTGCCAGCAGGACAGGTGAAAAACTGTTTTTT	CASRTGEKLFF
TRBV3-1/TRBV3-2	few	15	TRBJ1-1	TRBD1	TGTGCCAGCAGCCCAGCGGGACAGGGGAGAACTGAAGCTTTCTTT	CASSPAGQGRTEAFF
TRBV4-1	.	15	TRBJ2-1	.	TGCGCCAGCAGCCACGGAGGGAGAGGAATAAATGAGCAGTTCTTC	CASSHGGRGINEQFF
TRBV9	.	14	TRBJ2-5	TRBD2	TGTGCCAGCAGCCTCCTGACTAGCACAGGGACCCAGTACTTC	CASSLLTSTGTQYF
TRBV30	.	15	TRBJ1-5	TRBD1	TGTGCCTGGAGTGTGTCAGGGGGCTACAATCAGCCCCAGCATTTT	CAWSVSGGYNQPQHF
TRBV27	once	14	TRBJ2-7	.	TGTGCCAGCAGTACGGCGGGATGGGGGTACGAGCAGTACTTC	CASSTAGWGYEQYF
TRBV5-1	.	15	TRBJ2-2	.	TGCGCCAGCAGCTTGGCTAGGAAGAACACCGGGGAGCTGTTTTTT	CASSLARKNTGELFF
TRBV28	.	13	TRBJ1-1	.	TGTGCCAGCAGTTTATCCGACAGATCTAAAGCTTTCTTT	CASSLSDRSKAFF
TRBV15	.	17	TRBJ2-2	TRBD2	TGTGCCACCAGCCAGACTAGCGGGAGGAGGTTTTCCGGGGAGCTGTTTTTT	CATSQTSGRRFSGELFF
TRBV3-1/TRBV3-2	.	20	TRBJ1-3	.	TGTGCCAGCAGCCAAGAGAAGGTGGCAGGGGTCTTGATCTCTGGAAACACCATATATTTT	CASSQEKVAGVLISGNTIYF
TRBV28	.	14	TRBJ2-7	.	TGTGCCAGCAGTTCTGGTCGGGCCTCCTACGAGCAGTACTTC	CASSSGRASYEQYF
TRBV4-1	.	15	TRBJ1-5	.	TGCGCCAGCAGCCAAGCCGGGCTTAGCAATCAGCCCCAGCATTTT	CASSQAGLSNQPQHF
TRBV30	.	13	TRBJ2-7	.	TGTGCCTGGAGTCCGGGACTGGAGGGGGAGCAGTACTTC	CAWSPGLEGEQYF
TRBV3-1/TRBV3-2	.	17	TRBJ2-3	.	TGTGCCAGCAGCGACTCCTTTCAACTAGCAGTCACAGATACGCAGTATTTT	CASSDSFQLAVTDTQYF
TRBV19	.	12	TRBJ1-3	.	TGTGCCAGCCAGAGGGGCGCAAACACCATATATTTT	CASQRGANTIYF
TRBV9	.	15	TRBJ2-7	TRBD2	TGTGCCAGCAGCGTACGGAGCGGGAGATTCCACGAGCAGTACTTC	CASSVRSGRFHEQYF
TRBV3-1/TRBV3-2	.	13	TRBJ2-2	.	TGTGCCAGCAGCCAAGTAGCGGACGGGGAGCTGTTTTTT	CASSQVADGELFF
TRBV10-2	once	13	TRBJ2-5	.	TGCGCCAGCAGCTACAGGATCGGTCAGACCCAGTACTTC	CASSYRIGQTQYF
TRBV6-4	.	15	TRBJ2-1	TRBD2	TGTGCCAGCAGTGTTAGCGGGAGGGCCGGTAATGAGCAGTTCTTC	CASSVSGRAGNEQFF
TRBV19	.	14	TRBJ1-1	.	TGTGCCAGTACCCAACATGGTCTGAGCGCTGAAGCTTTCTTT	CASTQHGLSAEAFF
TRBV6-2/TRBV6-3	.	12	TRBJ2-3	.	TGTGCCAGCAGCCCCGGATCAGATACGCAGTATTTT	CASSPGSDTQYF
TRBV7-9	once	15	TRBJ2-2	.	TGTGCCAGCAGCTTATTTCGGCCCAACACCGGGGAGCTGTTTTTT	CASSLFRPNTGELFF
TRBV6-5	.	13	TRBJ1-3	.	TGTGCCAGCAAAAAGGGGATTGGGAACACCATATATTTT	CASKKGIGNTIYF
TRBV5-6	.	15	TRBJ1-1	TRBD1	TGTGCCAGCAGCTCCGACAGGGTGTACAACACTGAAGCTTTCTTT	CASSSDRVYNTEAFF
TRBV12-3/TRBV12-4	.	12	TRBJ1-5	.	TGTGCCAGCAGCTCGGGCCTCCAGCCCCAGCATTTT	CASSSGLQPQHF
TRBV10-3	few	16	TRBJ2-1	.	TGTGCCATCAGTGGGGGTGGGTCCGGGGCTCTCTCTGAGCAGTTCTTC	CAISGGGSGALSEQFF
TRBV7-9	.	15	TRBJ1-5	TRBD1	TGTGCCAGCAGCCCGGACAGGGTAGTAAACCAGCCCCAGCATTTT	CASSPDRVVNQPQHF
TRBV6-5	once	11	TRBJ2-3	.	TGTGCCAGCAGGGTGACAGATACGCAGTATTTT	CASRVTDTQYF
TRBV3-1/TRBV3-2	.	15	TRBJ1-2	TRBD1	TGTGCCAGCAGCCACCGACGCGGACAGGCCGGTGGCTACACCTTC	CASSHRRGQAGGYTF
TRBV5-1	once	14	TRBJ1-6	TRBD1	TGCGCCAGCAGCTTGGGACAGGGGGAATCACCCCTCCACTTT	CASSLGQGESPLHF
TRBV29-1	.	14	TRBJ1-6	TRBD1	TGCAGCGTCCAGACAGGGGACCCGAATTCACCCCTCCACTTT	CSVQTGDPNSPLHF
TRBV5-4	.	15	TRBJ1-2	TRBD1	TGTGCCAGCAGCCTCCGGGACAGGGGAAAAGGAGGCTACACCTTC	CASSLRDRGKGGYTF
TRBV6-6	.	12	TRBJ2-7	.	TGTGCCAGCGGGAGAGGGTTCGACGAGCAGTACTTC	CASGRGFDEQYF
TRBV15	once	14	TRBJ1-5	.	TGTGCCACCAGCAGAGATGTTGGCAATCAGCCCCAGCATTTT	CATSRDVGNQPQHF